The sequence of this T cell receptor (beta chain) was determined in a study of blood T cell repertoires in COVID-19. Trimming cost V 4 bases and J 5 bases, with 15 bases left between them. CDR1 and CDR2 (germline): ENHRY, SYGVKD. The CDR3 contains 15 residues. Per the original methods: Estimates of nucleated cell counts were drawn from the amplification of reference gene primers. TCRdb's table, derived via immunoSEQ multiplex PCR, lists solely in-frame clones and lacks some. V, J and clone size derive from that table, while D and trimming were established from the DNA sequence. There are roughly 100,000 clones in the sample; 70% to 90% occur only once, and around 4.4% lies in the top ten.

This receptor was obtained from a man aged 55 to 70 with acute or convalescent COVID-19. J is TRBJ2-1 and V is TRBV10-3; possibly TRBD1 for D (6 bases). Input material: peripheral blood. This CDR3 reads CAISVSGTPNNEQFF. DNA of the CDR3: TGTGCCATCAGTGTTTCCGGGACACCTAACAATGAGCAGTTCTTC.